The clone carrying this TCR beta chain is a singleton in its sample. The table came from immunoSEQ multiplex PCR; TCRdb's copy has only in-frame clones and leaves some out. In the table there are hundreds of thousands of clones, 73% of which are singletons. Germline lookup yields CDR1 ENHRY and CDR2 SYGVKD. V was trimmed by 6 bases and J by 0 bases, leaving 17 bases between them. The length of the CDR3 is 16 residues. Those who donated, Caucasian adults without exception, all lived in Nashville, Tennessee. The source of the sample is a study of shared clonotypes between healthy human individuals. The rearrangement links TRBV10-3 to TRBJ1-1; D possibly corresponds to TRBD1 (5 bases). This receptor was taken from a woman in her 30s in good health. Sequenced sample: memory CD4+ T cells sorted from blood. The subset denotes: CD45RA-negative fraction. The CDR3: CAISLTGGLLNTEAFF. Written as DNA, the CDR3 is TGTGCCATCAGCCTTACTGGGGGACTTCTGAACACTGAAGCTTTCTTT.